These 21 T cell receptor beta chains were all obtained from the same sample, sequenced in a study of Ad26.COV2.S vaccination and SARS-CoV-2 variants. Sequencing used immunoSEQ multiplex PCR; TCRdb keeps in-frame clones, though not all of them. The data show 75,000 to 100,000 clones, about four fifths seen once. Here the sequenced sample was peripheral blood, taken after recovery from COVID-19. Receptor source: a human donor who had recovered from COVID-19.

CDR3 sequence (DNA): TGTGCCAGCAGTTTTAGCGGGAGGACAGATACGCAGTATTTT. This sequence encodes CASSFSGRTDTQYF. This chain uses TRBV28 with TRBJ2-3; TRBD2 matches 10 bases. The V gene end was trimmed by 3 bases and the J gene end by 3 bases; junction bases not matched to a gene: 0. CDR3 length equals 14 residues. The V gene's germline CDR1 is MDHEN and CDR2 SYDVKM.

The rearrangement uses TRBV7-2 and TRBJ1-2; no reliable D call. The CDR3 has 13 amino acids. Per germline, CDR1 SGHTA and CDR2 FQGNSA. With 2 bases removed from V and 4 bases from J, the gap between germline ends came to 8 bases. The CDR3 nucleotides read TGTGCCAGCAGCTTACTGACGCCCTATGGCTACACCTTC. Its translation is CASSLLTPYGYTF.

The chain is built from TRBV11-3 and TRBJ2-7; D possibly uses TRBD1 or TRBD2 (6 bases each). This CDR3 is 16 amino acids long. V lost 0 bases, J lost 2 bases, and 14 bases lay in between. Per the germline V gene, CDR1 is SGHNT and CDR2 is YENEEA. The CDR3 sequence is CASSLEGGRKPYEQYF. CDR3 bases: TGTGCCAGCAGCTTAGAAGGGGGGCGAAAGCCCTACGAGCAGTACTTC.

The V call is TRBV12-5, the J call TRBJ1-2; the D gene is possibly TRBD1 (5 bases). CDR1 and CDR2 from the germline V gene are LGHNT and FRNRAP. The V end lost 5 bases, the J end lost 3 bases, and 10 bases lay between the germline ends. This CDR3 spans 13 amino acids. CDR3 in amino acids: CASGPRGYYGYTF. The DNA for the CDR3 is TGTGCTAGTGGTCCCCGGGGGTACTATGGCTACACCTTC.

This clone was observed a few times. This chain links TRBV6-5 with TRBJ1-2, with unresolved D. V lost 0 bases, J lost 6 bases, and 11 bases lay in between. CDR3 length: 14 residues. Germline assignment: CDR1 MNHEY and CDR2 SVGAGI. The CDR3 DNA reads as TGTGCCAGCAGTTACTCGATTCTGGGTGATGGCTACACCTTC. Protein sequence: CASSYSILGDGYTF.

This clone was recorded once. The chain joins TRBV27 to TRBJ1-1; TRBD1 aligns across 9 bases. Germline V gene lookup returns CDR1 MNHEY and CDR2 SMNVEV (reference sequence). J gave up 4 bases and V 5 bases, and 8 bases lay outside the gene matches. The CDR3 runs to 15 residues. The CDR3 loop reads CASSQSTTGGTEAFF. Written as DNA, the CDR3 is TGTGCCAGCAGTCAGAGCACGACAGGGGGCACTGAAGCTTTCTTT.

This clone occurred once. The CDR3 sequence: CASRPPENTEAFF. The CDR3 DNA is TGTGCCAGCAGGCCCCCCGAGAACACTGAAGCTTTCTTT. The rearrangement joins TRBV6-5 to TRBJ1-1; D is unresolved. Germline lookup yields CDR1 MNHEY and CDR2 SVGAGI. The CDR3 covers 13 residues. Trimming stripped 6 bases from V and 1 base from J, with 9 bases between.

The chain links TRBV18 to TRBJ2-1; 10 bases align to TRBD2. Germline V gene data show CDR1 as KGHSH and CDR2 as LQKENI. The CDR3 is made up of 15 amino acids. V dropped 2 bases and J dropped 9; count of bases not matched to a gene: 7. In nucleotides, the CDR3 is TGTGCCAGCTCACCAGGGCTAGCGGGAGTGTCTGAGCAGTTCTTC. Protein sequence: CASSPGLAGVSEQFF.

This clone was counted a single time. J is TRBJ2-3 and V is TRBV10-3; 10 bases are a match to TRBD2. The CDR3 is 15 amino acids. Germline V lookup: CDR1 ENHRY, CDR2 SYGVKD. Unmatched junction bases numbered 6, after V lost 6 bases and J lost 3 bases. This CDR3 reads CAIRELAGKTDTQYF. CDR3 in DNA: TGTGCCATCAGAGAACTAGCGGGAAAAACAGATACGCAGTATTTT.

The gene calls are TRBV24-1 and TRBJ1-2; no clear D gene. This CDR3 has 14 amino acids. Germline values: CDR1 KGHDR, CDR2 SFDVKD. V gave up 4 bases and J gave up 2 bases, with 10 bases separating them. The CDR3 reads CATSDPGRNYGYTF. DNA for the CDR3: TGTGCCACCAGTGACCCCGGACGGAACTATGGCTACACCTTC.

The chain employs TRBV12-3 or TRBV12-4 and TRBJ2-5; D uncertain. The CDR3 loop spans 11 amino acids. The V gene lost 6 bases and the J gene lost 7 bases, with 9 bases spanning the gap. Here the CDR3 DNA reads TGTGCCAGCAGGGATACGAGGACCCAGTACTTC. It translates to CASRDTRTQYF.

The chain recombines TRBV18 with TRBJ2-3; 11 bases fit TRBD1. Germline trimming cut 5 bases from V and 5 bases from J; bases unmatched to any gene: 15. The germline gives CDR1 KGHSH, CDR2 LQKENI. The CDR3 is 18 residues long. The CDR3 DNA follows: TGTGCCAGCTCAAGATTCTCCACGGACAGGGGGCAAGGAGATACGCAGTATTTT. This translates into CASSRFSTDRGQGDTQYF.

V usage is TRBV29-1 and J usage is TRBJ2-7; D is unclear. Germline assignment: CDR1 SQVTM and CDR2 ANQGSEA. There are 12 residues in the CDR3. V gave up 7 bases and J gave up 3 bases, with 13 bases separating them. The CDR3 sequence: CSASIGDYEQYF. The CDR3 DNA follows: TGCAGCGCCTCGATTGGGGACTACGAGCAGTACTTC.

The chain links TRBV12-3 or TRBV12-4 to TRBJ1-2, with a weak D call TRBD1 (6 bases). CDR3 length equals 13 residues. The ends were cut back, 5 bases at V and 3 bases at J, with 10 bases in the middle. Here the CDR3 DNA reads TGTGCCAGCAGTAGGGGGATCTACTATGGCTACACCTTC. Its translation is CASSRGIYYGYTF.

CDR3 nucleotides: TGTGCCAGCAGCCACCCAGGGTCCCCTGAAGCTTTCTTT. Its protein product is CASSHPGSPEAFF. The chain recombines TRBV14 with TRBJ1-1; weak D call: TRBD1 (5 bases). The CDR3 totals 13 residues. V was shortened by 3 bases and J by 6 bases, with 11 bases between the two germline ends. In germline, CDR1 is SGHDN, CDR2 FVKESK.

J is TRBJ2-2 and V is TRBV19, with a weak D call TRBD1 (6 bases). V was trimmed by 3 bases and J by 7 bases, leaving 21 bases between them. The length of the CDR3 is 17 residues. Germline CDR1 reads LNHDA; CDR2 reads SQIVND (reference sequence). In DNA form, the CDR3 reads TGTGCCAGTAGTATTATCGGACAGACTTTCACCTACGGGGAGCTGTTTTTT. It yields the protein CASSIIGQTFTYGELFF.

V is TRBV19 and J is TRBJ2-3; TRBD1 matches 9 bases. The CDR3 consists of 14 residues. After removal of 6 bases from V and 4 bases from J, the junction contained 5 bases not matched to a gene. The germline gives CDR1 LNHDA, CDR2 SQIVND (reference sequence). CDR3 nucleotides: TGTGCCAGTAGCAAACAGGGGGCTGCAGATACGCAGTATTTT. Protein sequence: CASSKQGAADTQYF.

The rearrangement uses TRBV7-3 and TRBJ2-4, with 8 positions matching TRBD1. Germline assignment: CDR1 SGHTA and CDR2 FQGTGA. V was clipped by 0 bases and J by 8 bases; unmatched bases: 12. There are 17 residues in the CDR3. The CDR3 nucleotides read TGTGCCAGCAGCTTAACCCCATCGCCAGGGGGCTTGGACATTCAGTACTTC. This codes for CASSLTPSPGGLDIQYF.

This clone has a single count. The rearrangement links TRBV21-1 to TRBJ1-1; the table gives TRBD1 as D, unverified against the DNA. TRBV21-1 is given as a pseudogene. The CDR3 totals 14 residues. CDR3 loop: CASSSTDRNTEAFF. CDR3 DNA sequence: TGTGCCAGCAGCAGTACCGACAGGAACACTGAAGCTTTCTTT.

The chain uses TRBV4-3 and TRBJ2-1, with 15 nucleotides matching TRBD2. The V segment lost 3 bases and the J segment 13 bases; nucleotides outside the gene matches: 10. Germline V gene sequence: CDR1 LGHNA, CDR2 YSLEER. This CDR3 spans 16 amino acids. The CDR3: CASSQGLAGGPIGQFF. Here the CDR3 DNA reads TGCGCCAGCAGCCAGGGACTAGCGGGAGGCCCAATTGGACAGTTCTTC.

The rearrangement links TRBV29-1 to TRBJ1-5, with 9 bases fitting TRBD1. V shed 4 bases, J shed 4 bases, and the junction held 8 bases outside the gene matches. CDR1 and CDR2 from the germline V gene are SQVTM and ANQGSEA. The CDR3 length is 15 residues. CDR3 in amino acids: CSVGGGQGQNQPQHF. In nucleotides, the CDR3 is TGCAGCGTTGGAGGGGGACAGGGCCAGAATCAGCCCCAGCATTTT. The variable domain in full, with the rest retrieved from reference TRBV29-1 and TRBJ1-5, is SAVISQKPSRDICQRGTSLTIQCQVDSQVTMMFWYRQQPGQSLTLIATANQGSEATYESGFVIDKFPISRPNLTFSTLTVSNMSPEDSSIYLCSVGGGQGQNQPQHFGDGTRLSIL.